The clone carrying this T cell receptor (beta chain) was recorded once. Its antigen is not identified. This specimen comes from a study of CD8 T cell repertoires and HIV-1 epitope variants. Background on the study: Separate wells received one of Twenty-five Gag or Nef variant peptides.

TCRdb keeps only in-frame clones here, not all; method: immunoSEQ multiplex PCR. In the table there are about 2,800 clones, roughly 66% of which are singletons. Per the germline V gene, CDR1 is MDHEN and CDR2 is SYDVKM. Trimming took 5 bases from V and 0 from J, leaving 9 bases between them. This CDR3 comprises 14 residues. V usage is TRBV28 and J usage is TRBJ2-3; D is unresolved. The receptor was derived from a male donor with HIV. The sample comprised cultured CD8+ T cells derived from PBMCs. CDR3 residues: CASSHPPSTDTQYF. CDR3 nucleotide sequence: TGTGCCAGCAGTCACCCCCCTAGCACAGATACGCAGTATTTT.